This T cell receptor beta chain was captured by sequencing in a study of T cell repertoires in cytomegalovirus infection. On the study more broadly: As its CMV epitopes, the study selected recently identified HLA-C-restricted and well-studied HLA-B-restricted targets. Matching HLA type, along with CMV infection, was indicated by public TCR beta signatures.

The sample holds many counts of this clonotype. Its antigen is not known. TCRdb re-analysed the reads in MiXCR, keeping a single row per CDR3 protein. The sample consists of over 250,000 distinct CDR3 sequences, approximately 22% of them appearing once. Study observations and caveats: Ex vivo, HLA-C-restricted CMV-specific TCR beta clonotypes prevailed over the rest of the response. The cumulative frequency of public TCR beta families identified carriers of CMV plus the relevant HLA.

Trimming pared 1 base from V and 1 base from J, leaving 7 bases between. Germline CDR1 reads SEHNR; CDR2 reads FQNEAQ (reference sequence). CDR3 size: 14 residues. The chain employs TRBV7-9 and TRBJ1-2, with D possibly being TRBD1 (5 bases). The sample was cultured PBMCs, taken from culture after CMV antigen stimulation. The receptor was derived from a human donor in good health (CMV status not recorded). Some clones in this sample may be carry-over from other donors' samples. The DNA for the CDR3 is TGTGCCAGCAGCTTAGGGACAATTAACTATGGCTACACCTTC. Residues: CASSLGTINYGYTF.